This T cell receptor beta chain was sequenced for a study of identical twins. Findings and limits, study-wide: Compared with unrelated sharing, twin-shared out-of-frame alpha sequences had more low-probability sequences. Conclusions rested on cross-sectional statistics rather than following the same donors.

Of note for this clonotype: Its antigen is undetermined.

From the 5' RACE reads, TCRdb called clonotypes with MiXCR, one entry per CDR3 protein. The data hold 270,000 or so distinct CDR3 sequences, with 6.5% to 9.5% observed a single time. CDR3 size: 14 residues. Looked up from germline, CDR1 is LGHDT and CDR2 is YNNKEL (reference sequence). V lost 1 base and J lost 2, with 8 bases in between. This sample was shared with a second study, whose subject was yellow fever vaccine responses in identical twins. This second study says: Twins' vaccine T cell response reportedly gave the appearance of partial convergence and partial personalization.

The V and J genes are TRBV3-1 and TRBJ2-5, with D uncertain. The sequencing sample was made of CD8+ T cells sorted from blood. The receptor comes from a woman between 18 and 30 years old in good health. The CDR3 DNA sequence: TGTGCCAGCAGCCAAGCCGACCCACAAGAGACCCAGTACTTC. As protein: CASSQADPQETQYF.